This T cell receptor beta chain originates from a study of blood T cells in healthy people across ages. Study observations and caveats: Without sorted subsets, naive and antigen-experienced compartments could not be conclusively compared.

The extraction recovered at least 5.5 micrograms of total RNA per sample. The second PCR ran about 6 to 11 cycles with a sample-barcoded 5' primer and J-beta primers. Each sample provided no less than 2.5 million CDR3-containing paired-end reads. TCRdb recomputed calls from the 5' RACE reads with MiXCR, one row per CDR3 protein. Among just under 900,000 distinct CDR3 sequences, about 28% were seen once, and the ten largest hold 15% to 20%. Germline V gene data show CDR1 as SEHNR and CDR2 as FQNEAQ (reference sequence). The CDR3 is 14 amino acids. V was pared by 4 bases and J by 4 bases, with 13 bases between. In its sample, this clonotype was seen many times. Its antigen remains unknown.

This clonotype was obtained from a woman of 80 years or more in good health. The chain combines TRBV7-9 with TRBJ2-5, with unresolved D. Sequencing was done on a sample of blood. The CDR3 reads CASSSTHGRETQYF. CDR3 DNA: TGTGCCAGCAGCTCAACCCATGGGCGAGAGACCCAGTACTTC.